This T cell receptor (beta chain) stems from a study of blood T cell repertoires in COVID-19. On the study more broadly: COVID-19 samples from acute and convalescent phases originated in the United States, Italy and Spain.

The CDR3 length is 15 residues. V was cut by 2 bases and J by 0 bases, with 10 bases left in between. Per germline, CDR1 MDHEN and CDR2 SYDVKM. In the authors' workflow: The assay estimated nucleated cells by amplifying reference gene primers. Method: immunoSEQ multiplex PCR; TCRdb's copy keeps in-frame clones and lacks some. V and J calls and clone size are copied from that table; D and trimming were computed from the DNA. Of roughly 70,000 clones in the sample, around 88% were seen once. The chain recombines TRBV28 with TRBJ1-1; D is possibly TRBD1 (6 bases). The clonotype comes from a woman aged 70-85 years with acute or convalescent COVID-19. The specimen sequenced was peripheral blood. The CDR3 sequence: CASSLRGNLNTEAFF. DNA of the CDR3: TGTGCCAGCAGTTTAAGGGGGAACCTGAACACTGAAGCTTTCTTT.